This T cell receptor (beta chain) was obtained from a study of beta chain features in type 1 diabetes. At the level of the study: No age, gender or cell yield differences were seen between patients and healthy donors. The study, taken as a whole, reports: Insertions at VDJ junctions were less frequent in type 1 diabetes patients. These patients also deleted more nucleotides at the same junctions. Shorter TCRB CDR3s, moderately but significantly so, marked every one of the four CD4+ subsets in Type 1 diabetes patients. Researchers reported that naive, central memory and Treg TCRB repertoires appeared more similar in patients than in healthy donors.

Staining for CD45RO/CCR7/CD25/CD127/CD95/CD27 allowed sorting of CD4+ naive, central memory, regulatory and stem cell-like memory cells. The J segment lost 1 base and the V segment lost 4 bases, leaving 3 bases of the junction unmatched. The CDR3 is made up of 14 amino acids. The germline V gene has CDR1 SGHRS and CDR2 YFSETQ. This clone was seen only a few times. Its target is unknown. Reverse transcribing all isolated RNA meant expressed TCRB transcripts were sequenced. The repertoire was sequenced with immunoSEQ multiplex PCR; TCRdb's copy has only in-frame clones and lacks some. The repertoire includes 200,000 to 300,000 clones, 11% of them detected once, and 0.017% sits in the top ten.

The material sequenced was naive CD4+ T cells from blood. J is TRBJ2-5 and V is TRBV5-1; 8 positions match TRBD1. This receptor was obtained from a man aged 25-45 years with type 1 diabetes. CDR3 sequence reads: CASSLGQVQETQYF. The CDR3 DNA follows: TGCGCCAGCAGCCTGGGACAGGTCCAAGAGACCCAGTACTTC.